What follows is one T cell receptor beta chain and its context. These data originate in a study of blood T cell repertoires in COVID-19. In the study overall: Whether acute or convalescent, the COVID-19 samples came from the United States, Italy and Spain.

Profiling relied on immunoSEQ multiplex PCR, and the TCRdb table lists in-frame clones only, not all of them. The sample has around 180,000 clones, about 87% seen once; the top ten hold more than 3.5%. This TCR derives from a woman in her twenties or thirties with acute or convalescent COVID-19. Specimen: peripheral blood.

CDR3 DNA sequence: TGTGCCTGGAGTGCGGGACTAGCGGACACAGATACGCAGTATTTT. Translated, it gives CAWSAGLADTDTQYF. The V gene is TRBV30, the J gene TRBJ2-3; 11 bases align to TRBD2. The CDR3 is 15 amino acids. CDR1 and CDR2 from the germline V gene are GTSNPN and SVGIG (reference sequence). Losses at the gene ends were 1 base for V and 2 bases for J; bases not matched to a gene: 2. Full variable domain (missing parts from reference TRBV30 and TRBJ2-3): SQTIHQWPATLVQPVGSPLSLECTVEGTSNPNLYWYRQAAGRGLQLLFYSVGIGQISSEVPQNLSASRPQDRQFILSSKKLLLSDSGFYLCAWSAGLADTDTQYFGPGTRLTVL.